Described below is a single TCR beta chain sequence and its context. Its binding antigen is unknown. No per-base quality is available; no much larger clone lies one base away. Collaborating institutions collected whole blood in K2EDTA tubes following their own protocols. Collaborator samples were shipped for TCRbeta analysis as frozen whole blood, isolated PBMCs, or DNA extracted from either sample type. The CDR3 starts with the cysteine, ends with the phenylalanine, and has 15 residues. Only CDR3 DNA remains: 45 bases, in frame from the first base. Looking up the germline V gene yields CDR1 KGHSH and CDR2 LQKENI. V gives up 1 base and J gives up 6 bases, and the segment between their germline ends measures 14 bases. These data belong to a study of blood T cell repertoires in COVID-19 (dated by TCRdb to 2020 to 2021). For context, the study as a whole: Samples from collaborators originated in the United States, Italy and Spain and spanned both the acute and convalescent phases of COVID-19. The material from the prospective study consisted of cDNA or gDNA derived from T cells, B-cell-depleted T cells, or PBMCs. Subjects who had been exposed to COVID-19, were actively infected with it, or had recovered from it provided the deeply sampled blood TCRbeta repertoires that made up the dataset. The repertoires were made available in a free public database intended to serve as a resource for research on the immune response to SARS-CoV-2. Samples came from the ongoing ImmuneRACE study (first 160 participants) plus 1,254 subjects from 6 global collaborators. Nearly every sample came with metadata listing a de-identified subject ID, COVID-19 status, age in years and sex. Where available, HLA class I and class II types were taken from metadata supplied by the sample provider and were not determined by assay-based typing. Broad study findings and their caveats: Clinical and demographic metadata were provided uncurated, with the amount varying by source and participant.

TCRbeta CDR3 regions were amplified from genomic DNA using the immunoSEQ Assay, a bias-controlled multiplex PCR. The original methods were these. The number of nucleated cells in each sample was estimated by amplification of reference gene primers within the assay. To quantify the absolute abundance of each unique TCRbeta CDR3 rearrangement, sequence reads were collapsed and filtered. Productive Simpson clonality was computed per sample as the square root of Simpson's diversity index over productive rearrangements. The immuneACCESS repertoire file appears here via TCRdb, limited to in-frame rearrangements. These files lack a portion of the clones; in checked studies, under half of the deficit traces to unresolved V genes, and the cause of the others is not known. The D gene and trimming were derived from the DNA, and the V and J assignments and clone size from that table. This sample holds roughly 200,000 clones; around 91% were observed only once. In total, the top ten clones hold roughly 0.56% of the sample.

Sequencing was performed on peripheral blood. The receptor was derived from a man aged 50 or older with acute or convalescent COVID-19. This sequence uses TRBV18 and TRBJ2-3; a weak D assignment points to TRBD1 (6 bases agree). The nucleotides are TGTGCCAGCTCACCACTAAGCAGGGGAAGCGATACGCAGTATTTT. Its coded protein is CASSPLSRGSDTQYF.